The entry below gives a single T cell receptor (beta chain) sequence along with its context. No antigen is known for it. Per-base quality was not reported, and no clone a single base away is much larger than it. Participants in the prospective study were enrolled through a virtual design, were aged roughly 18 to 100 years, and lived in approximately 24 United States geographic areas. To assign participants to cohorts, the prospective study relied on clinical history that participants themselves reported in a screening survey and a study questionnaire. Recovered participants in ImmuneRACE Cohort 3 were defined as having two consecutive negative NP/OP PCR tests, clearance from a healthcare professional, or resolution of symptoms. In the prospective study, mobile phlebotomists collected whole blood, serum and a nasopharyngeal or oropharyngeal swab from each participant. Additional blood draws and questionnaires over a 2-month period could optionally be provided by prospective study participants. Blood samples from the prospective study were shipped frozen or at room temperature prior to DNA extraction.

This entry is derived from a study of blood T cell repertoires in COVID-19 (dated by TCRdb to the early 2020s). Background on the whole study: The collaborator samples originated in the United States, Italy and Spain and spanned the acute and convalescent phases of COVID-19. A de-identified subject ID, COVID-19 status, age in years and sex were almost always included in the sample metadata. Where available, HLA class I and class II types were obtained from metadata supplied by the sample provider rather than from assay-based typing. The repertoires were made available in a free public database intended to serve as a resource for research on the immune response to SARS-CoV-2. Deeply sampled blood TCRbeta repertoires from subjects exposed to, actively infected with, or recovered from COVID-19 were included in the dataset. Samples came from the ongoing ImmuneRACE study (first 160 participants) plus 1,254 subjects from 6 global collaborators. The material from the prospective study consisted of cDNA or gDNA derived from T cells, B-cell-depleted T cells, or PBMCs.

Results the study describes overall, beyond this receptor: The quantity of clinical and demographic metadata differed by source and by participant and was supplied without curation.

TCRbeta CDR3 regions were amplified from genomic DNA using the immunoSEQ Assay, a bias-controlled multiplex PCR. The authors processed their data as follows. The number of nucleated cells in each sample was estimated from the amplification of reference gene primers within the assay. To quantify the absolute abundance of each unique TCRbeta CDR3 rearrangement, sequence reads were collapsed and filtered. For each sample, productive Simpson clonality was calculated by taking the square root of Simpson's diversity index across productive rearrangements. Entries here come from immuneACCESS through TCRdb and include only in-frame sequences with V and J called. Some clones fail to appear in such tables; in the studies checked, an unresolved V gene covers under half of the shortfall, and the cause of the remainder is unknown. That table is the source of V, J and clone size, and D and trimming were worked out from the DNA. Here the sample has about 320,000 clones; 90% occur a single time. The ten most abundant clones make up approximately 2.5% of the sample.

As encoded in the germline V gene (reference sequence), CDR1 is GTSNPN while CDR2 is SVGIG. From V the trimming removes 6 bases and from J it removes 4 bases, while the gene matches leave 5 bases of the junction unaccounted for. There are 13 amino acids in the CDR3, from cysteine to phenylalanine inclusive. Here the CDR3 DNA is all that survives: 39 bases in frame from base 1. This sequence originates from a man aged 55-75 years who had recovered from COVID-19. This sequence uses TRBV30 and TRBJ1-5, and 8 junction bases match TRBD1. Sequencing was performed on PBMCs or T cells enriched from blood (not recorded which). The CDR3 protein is CACSQGGNQPQHF. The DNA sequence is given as TGTGCCTGCTCACAGGGGGGGAATCAGCCCCAGCATTTT.